This T cell receptor (beta chain) is drawn from a study of cytomegalovirus exposure and HLA in healthy donors. Whole-study findings and limits: A prior analysis recorded that most TCR beta V segments were productive about 90% or about 30% of the time. Most observed TCR sequences were rare, whereas some public TCRs were detected in many donors. Cytomegalovirus status was reportedly diagnosed by the classifier with high sensitivity and specificity. A further, later analysis showed that HLA-associated TCR beta chains (compared with equally common others) were more clonally expanded.

With regard to this clone: Its antigen is currently unknown. A read error may account for a junction end that differs from germline.

Both 60 Vbeta primers and 13 Jbeta primers went into the PCR. Method: immunoSEQ multiplex PCR; TCRdb's copy keeps in-frame clones and lacks some. The table records around 150,000 clones, 65% to 70% of them present only once. The germline V gene encodes CDR1 SEHNR and CDR2 FQNEAQ (reference sequence). The CDR3 has 15 residues. The chain combines TRBV7-9 with TRBJ1-2; D gene ambiguous. Specimen: PBMCs. The TCR comes from a man younger than 45 in good health and CMV-seropositive. CDR3 sequence: CSSSLLYSANYGYTF. As DNA, the CDR3 is TGTTCCAGCAGCTTACTTTATTCAGCTAACTATGGCTACACCTTC.